This T cell receptor beta chain was captured in a study of human T cells and chemical hapten exposure. Study results and limitations: DPC sensitization left the count of TCRs above 1 in 1000 unchanged.

Sample time point: patch test 2, 6 weeks after DPC sensitization. Treatment described: therapeutic diphenylcyclopropenone sensitization with weekly scalp DPC. As handled by the study authors: Per-sample TCR counts ranged from roughly 20,000 to 700,000, median about 100,000. TCRdb fed the RACE reads into MiXCR, producing one record per CDR3 protein. The V and J calls reflect TCRdb's pipeline rather than the authors' work. The sample lists approximately 69,000 distinct CDR3 sequences, approximately 10% seen once, with around 7% in the top ten. The sample holds a few counts of this clonotype. Its target is not known. With 5 bases clipped from V and 3 bases from J, the junction kept 12 bases outside the gene matches. Germline lookup yields CDR1 SGHVS and CDR2 FNYEAQ. The CDR3 has 17 residues.

The clonotype was recovered from a woman between 45 and 60 years old with alopecia areata. Some clones in this sample may be carry-over from other donors' samples. Sequenced here: whole blood, sampled in connection with sensitization to the hapten diphenylcyclopropenone (DPC). This chain uses TRBV7-6 with TRBJ2-1, with 8 bases identical to TRBD2. The CDR3 nucleotides read TGTGCCAGCAGCCAAGGCCCGGGACTAGGAAACTACAATGAGCAGTTCTTC. It encodes CASSQGPGLGNYNEQFF.